The clone carrying this TCR beta chain was seen repeatedly, ten times or more. Its matching antigen is unknown. Time point described: newly diagnosed GD, antithyroid drugs for less than 3 months. PBMCs were the source of the RNA used for TCR sequencing. The data were obtained in a study of regulatory T cells in long-lasting Graves disease. Overall study results and limits: Under persistent disease, TRBV28, TRBJ1-2 and TRBJ2-5 were used preferentially. Accuracy was perhaps lowered by the small sample size.

The CDR3 runs to 12 residues. Per germline, CDR1 KGHDR and CDR2 SFDVKD. The V end was cut by 4 bases, the J end by 6 bases, with 8 bases between. Sequencing libraries for TCR beta were prepared with iRepertoire HTBI primers and Arm-PCR of CDR3 regions. Authors' analysis steps: Sequenced samples collectively carried under 75 TRBV and over 11 TRBJ segments. TCRdb re-derived calls from the multiplex PCR reads in MiXCR, one entry per CDR3 protein. These V and J calls originate from TCRdb's pipeline instead of the authors' own analysis. Among roughly 520,000 distinct CDR3 sequences listed, about 12% were seen once. These data also formed part of another study, on T cells in Graves' hyperthyroidism and ophthalmopathy. According to that study: Expanded thyroid clonotypes (above 0.001) were mostly also found in blood.

The sequence was collected from a woman in her twenties or thirties with Graves disease. V usage is TRBV24-1 and J usage is TRBJ1-1, with unresolved D. The sequencing used peripheral blood mononuclear cells (PBMCs), collected at new diagnosis, from a patient treated with antithyroid drugs. The CDR3: CATSDRGAEAFF. CDR3 sequence (DNA): TGTGCCACCAGTGACCGTGGTGCTGAAGCTTTCTTT.